The clone carrying this TCR beta chain occurred a few times. The data originate from a study of blood T cell repertoires in COVID-19. The overall study: Sources were T cells, B-cell-depleted T cells, or PBMCs; the material itself was cDNA or gDNA.

This CDR3 spans 14 amino acids. V trimming: 7 bases; J trimming: 5 bases; junction bases outside the gene matches: 8. Looked up from germline, CDR1 is MNHEY and CDR2 is SVGAGI. Sequencing used immunoSEQ multiplex PCR; TCRdb keeps in-frame clones, though not all of them. The sample carries fewer than 250,000 clones, 80% to 90% recorded once. This rearrangement joins TRBV6-5 to TRBJ2-7; 10 bases align to TRBD1. The sequence was collected from a woman in her seventies with acute or convalescent COVID-19. Sequences were obtained from peripheral blood. CDR3 in DNA: TGTGCCAGCATTTCCGGGACAGGGGTCCACGAGCAGTACTTC. Translation gives CASISGTGVHEQYF.